The T cell receptor beta chain under discussion was sequenced for a study of cytomegalovirus exposure and HLA in healthy donors. Separate from the 666-subject first cohort was the 120-subject validation cohort, to which the donors belonged. Study outcomes and limitations: Cytomegalovirus status was reportedly diagnosed by the classifier with high specificity and sensitivity.

Trimming removed 3 bases at V and 2 bases at J, with 13 bases between. Germline CDR1 reads LNHDA; CDR2 reads SQIVND (reference sequence). This CDR3 is built from 15 residues. Of note for this clone: The antigen remains unidentified.

The data were produced by immunoSEQ multiplex PCR, yet TCRdb's version contains in-frame clones alone and is incomplete. Of a few hundred thousand clones in the sample, 86% were seen once. This receptor was obtained from a woman younger than 30 in good health and CMV-seronegative. The rearrangement joins TRBV19 to TRBJ1-1; D is perhaps TRBD1 (5 bases). Sequenced input: PBMCs. CDR3 amino acids: CASSIMGGPNTEAFF. As DNA, the CDR3 is TGTGCCAGTAGTATCATGGGGGGTCCAAACACTGAAGCTTTCTTT.